This T cell receptor beta chain was documented in a study of tumor-infiltrating lymphocytes in primary liver carcinoma. Constant-region priming of approximately 0.55 ug total RNA yielded TCR beta cDNA. Three rounds of nested multiplex PCR with slightly modified ARM-PCR produced TCR beta libraries. From the multiplex PCR reads, TCRdb called clonotypes with MiXCR, one entry per CDR3 protein. The sample contains about 210,000 distinct CDR3 sequences, about 61% of which appear only once. Germline DNA was also extracted, and blood RNA was taken from unsorted whole blood. Details on this clonotype: Germline is not matched at one junction end, which may reflect a read error.

Source material: peripheral blood. The TCR originated in a woman aged 55-70 years with primary liver carcinoma and hepatitis B virus infection.

This chain's CDR3 is CASSLRLAGALDRQYF. The CDR3 DNA follows: TGCGCCAGCAGCTTACGCCTAGCGGGAGCATTAGATAGGCAGTATTTT. V gene TRBV5-1 combines with J gene TRBJ2-3; TRBD2 matches 10 bases. Looked up from germline, CDR1 is SGHRS and CDR2 is YFSETQ. The CDR3 spans 16 residues.